The clone carrying this T cell receptor beta chain was detected a few times. Its antigen is as yet unknown. It was with a sample-barcoded 5' primer and a J-beta primer mix that a second PCR of roughly 6 to 11 cycles was run. TCRdb reanalysed the 5' RACE reads using MiXCR and keeps one entry per CDR3 protein. The data contain roughly 500,000 distinct CDR3 sequences, 20% to 30% of them singletons. This sample was included in a study of blood T cells in healthy people across ages. Study outcomes and limitations: It was the long-lived donors that had more naive CD4+ cells and higher diversity than aged donors.

Total RNA, at least 5.5 micrograms per sample, was extracted from PBMCs. Germline CDR1 reads MGHRA; CDR2 reads YSYEKL. There are 16 residues in the CDR3. The ends were cut back, 2 bases at V and 6 bases at J, with 19 bases in the middle. The same data also contributed to another study, on T cells of mothers and their children. That investigation notes: Whatever RNA was extracted went entirely into cDNA synthesis, at roughly 1.6 ug per 15 ul. Overlap ran slightly, non-significantly higher for related than unrelated mother-child pairs.

This sequence was found in a boy under 18 in good health. The chain links TRBV4-1 to TRBJ1-2; the D is unclear. Sequencing was performed on blood. CDR3: CASSQFPREALNGYTF. Here the CDR3 DNA reads TGCGCCAGCAGCCAATTTCCAAGGGAGGCCCTAAATGGCTACACCTTC.